The entry that follows covers one TCR beta chain sequence. This CDR3 comprises 13 residues. The V end lost 7 bases, the J end lost 2 bases, and 12 bases lay between the germline ends. Germline assignment: CDR1 SNHLY and CDR2 FYNNEI. The record originates from a study of T cell responses to AZD1222 COVID-19 vaccine. TCRdb keeps only in-frame clones here, not all; method: immunoSEQ multiplex PCR. The sample lists about 120,000 clones, approximately 90% occurring once. The starting material was peripheral blood, obtained 28 days after the second AZD1222 dose. The sequence was collected from an adult who received the AZD1222 COVID-19 vaccine. The chain has TRBV2 and TRBJ2-7, with unresolved D. CDR3 coding DNA: TGTGCCAGCACTATAGGGCGGACCTACGAGCAGTACTTC. Translating it yields CASTIGRTYEQYF. Full variable domain (rest looked up from reference TRBV2 and TRBJ2-7): EPEVTQTPSHQVTQMGQEVILRCVPISNHLYFYWYRQILGQKVEFLVSFYNNEISEKSEIFDDQFSVERPDGSNFTLKIRSTKLEDSAMYFCASTIGRTYEQYFGPGTRLTVT.